Sequencing of this T cell receptor beta chain was carried out in a study of cytomegalovirus exposure and HLA in healthy donors. On this clone: What it binds is not known.

Points from the study as a whole: Most observed TCR sequences were rare, whereas some public TCRs were detected in many donors. Analysis performed later found more than 15,000 TCR beta sequences associated with HLA alleles at 0.05 false discovery rate. About 87% or about 30% of the time was how often most TCR beta V segments were productive, according to an earlier analysis. Several of the most significant clusters were apparently associated with common viral pathogens in a later analysis.

It was with 60 Vbeta and 13 Jbeta primers that the PCR ran. Sequencing was performed with immunoSEQ multiplex PCR; in TCRdb, only in-frame clones are kept and a portion is missing. The top ten hold roughly 5.4% of the sample, which has roughly 100,000 clones, over 75% seen once. Sequencing used PBMCs. The clonotype was recovered from a woman aged 18 to 35 in good health and CMV-seropositive.

The CDR3 protein is CASSPGQGYEQYF. CDR3 nucleotides: TGTGCCAGCAGTCCGGGACAGGGTTACGAGCAGTACTTC. The chain combines TRBV28 with TRBJ2-7; 9 bases align to TRBD1. In germline, CDR1 is MDHEN, CDR2 SYDVKM. After removal of 5 bases from V and 4 bases from J, the junction contained 3 bases not matched to a gene. The CDR3 is made up of 13 amino acids.